Listed below are T cell receptor beta chains from one sample, sequenced in a study of shared clonotypes between healthy human individuals. Assay used: immunoSEQ multiplex PCR; TCRdb lists only in-frame clones, some missing. The sample carries some 2,100,000 clones, approximately 94% recorded once. Sequenced material: naive CD4+ T cells sorted from blood. These receptors were collected from a man aged 18-30 years in good health. The CDR3 runs from the conserved cysteine through the conserved F or W. The D gene is left open where the match is weak. Expanded clones get a size class; other rows say once, few or many, or leave the size out.

clone size,V gene,D gene,J gene,CDR3 protein,CDR3 DNA
-,TRBV28,-,TRBJ2-6,CASSRPGQGGSGANVLTF,TGTGCCAGCAGTCGCCCCGGGCAGGGCGGGTCTGGGGCCAACGTCCTGACTTTC
few,TRBV19,-,TRBJ2-2,CASIRAGWTGELFF,TGTGCCAGTATTAGGGCAGGGTGGACCGGGGAGCTGTTTTTT
once,TRBV28,TRBD1,TRBJ2-6,CASRDRVSGANVLTF,TGTGCCAGCCGGGACAGGGTCTCTGGGGCCAACGTCCTGACTTTC
-,TRBV30,-,TRBJ1-6,CAWSTRGRRAPLHF,TGTGCCTGGAGTACCCGAGGACGGCGAGCACCCCTCCACTTT
-,TRBV21-1,-,TRBJ1-4,CASSTRGAIEKLFF,TGTGCCAGCAGCACCCGGGGGGCAATTGAAAAACTGTTTTTT
-,TRBV28,-,TRBJ1-1,CASSLGGVAEAFF,TGTGCCAGCAGTTTAGGGGGAGTCGCTGAAGCTTTCTTT
-,TRBV7-8,-,TRBJ2-2,CASSSRGGNTGELFF,TGTGCCAGCAGCTCTAGGGGGGGCAACACCGGGGAGCTGTTTTTT
-,TRBV7-7,TRBD1,TRBJ2-3,CASSPRQGADTQYF,TGTGCTAGCAGCCCACGACAGGGCGCAGATACGCAGTATTTT
-,TRBV5-1,TRBD1,TRBJ2-3,CASSDRGSTDTQYF,TGCGCCAGCAGCGACAGGGGCAGCACAGATACGCAGTATTTT
-,TRBV9,-,TRBJ2-2,CASSVEGKTGELFF,TGTGCCAGCAGCGTAGAAGGGAAAACCGGGGAGCTGTTTTTT
-,TRBV4-1,-,TRBJ1-4,CASSPASQGQLFF,TGCGCCAGCAGCCCAGCTTCCCAGGGCCAACTGTTTTTT
-,TRBV11-2,TRBD1,TRBJ2-2,CASSFQGARGELFF,TGTGCCAGCAGCTTCCAGGGGGCCCGAGGGGAGCTGTTTTTT
-,TRBV6-1,TRBD1,TRBJ1-5,CASSALARGPQPQHF,TGTGCCAGCAGTGCCTTAGCGAGGGGGCCTCAGCCCCAGCATTTT
-,TRBV7-6,TRBD2,TRBJ2-5,CASSSGGWASRQETQYF,TGTGCCAGCAGCTCGGGAGGGTGGGCCTCGAGGCAAGAGACCCAGTACTTC
-,TRBV19,TRBD2,TRBJ2-5,CASRKTGTSVQETQYF,TGTGCCAGTAGAAAGACCGGGACTAGCGTCCAAGAGACCCAGTACTTC
-,TRBV6-5,-,TRBJ1-3,CASSGPGPAGNTIYF,TGTGCCAGCAGTGGACCGGGCCCGGCGGGAAACACCATATATTTT
-,TRBV10-3,-,TRBJ2-7,CAISEVGGPYEQYF,TGTGCCATCAGTGAGGTTGGCGGACCCTACGAGCAGTACTTC
-,TRBV6-1,-,TRBJ1-6,CASSARDKGRRDNSPLHF,TGTGCCAGCAGTGCCAGGGATAAGGGGCGGAGGGATAATTCACCCCTCCACTTT
-,TRBV4-2,-,TRBJ1-5,CASSPHLGADSNQPQHF,TGTGCCAGCAGCCCCCACCTGGGGGCCGATAGCAATCAGCCCCAGCATTTT
-,TRBV30,-,TRBJ1-4,CAWRVEYEKLFF,TGTGCCTGGAGAGTTGAGTATGAAAAACTGTTTTTT
-,TRBV7-9,TRBD1,TRBJ2-7,CASSLGDRSYPYEQYF,TGTGCCAGCAGCTTAGGGGACAGGTCTTACCCTTACGAGCAGTACTTC
-,TRBV2,-,TRBJ1-5,CASSAPGGQPQHF,TGTGCCAGCAGTGCCCCAGGAGGTCAGCCCCAGCATTTT
-,TRBV28,-,TRBJ1-2,CASSQQGEGYTF,TGTGCCAGCAGTCAACAGGGTGAGGGCTACACCTTC
-,TRBV15,-,TRBJ2-7,CATSSVPRGSFYEQYF,TGTGCCACCAGCAGCGTCCCCAGGGGCAGTTTCTACGAGCAGTACTTC
once,TRBV10-2,-,TRBJ1-5,CATRGQLNQPQHF,TGCGCCACCAGAGGACAACTCAATCAGCCCCAGCATTTT
-,TRBV28,-,TRBJ1-5,CASTSPGGNQPQHF,TGTGCCAGCACCTCACCAGGGGGCAATCAGCCCCAGCATTTT
-,TRBV6-5,-,TRBJ2-1,CASSSARLSYNEQFF,TGTGCCAGCAGTTCCGCAAGACTCTCCTACAATGAGCAGTTCTTC
-,TRBV30,-,TRBJ1-6,CAWSVDRARVALHF,TGTGCCTGGAGTGTGGATAGGGCCCGAGTCGCCCTCCACTTT
-,TRBV19,TRBD1,TRBJ1-5,CASTEQGGGQPQHF,TGTGCCAGTACCGAACAGGGGGGAGGGCAGCCCCAGCATTTT
once,TRBV7-8,TRBD1,TRBJ2-5,CASSFVTGMGETQYF,TGTGCCAGCAGCTTCGTGACAGGGATGGGGGAGACCCAGTACTTC
-,TRBV5-1,-,TRBJ1-1,CASSPDGVGTEAFF,TGCGCCAGCAGCCCGGACGGGGTAGGCACTGAAGCTTTCTTT
-,TRBV4-3,-,TRBJ1-2,CASSQERGGYTF,TGCGCCAGCAGCCAGGAACGCGGGGGCTACACCTTC
-,TRBV20-1,-,TRBJ1-2,CSARTANSYTF,TGCAGTGCGAGGACCGCTAATAGCTACACCTTC
once,TRBV6-5,-,TRBJ2-7,CASRASSGEQYF,TGTGCCAGCAGGGCTAGCTCCGGCGAGCAGTACTTC
-,TRBV18,-,TRBJ1-1,CASSPQGKGMNTEAFF,TGTGCCAGCTCACCACAGGGTAAGGGGATGAACACTGAAGCTTTCTTT
-,TRBV6-1,-,TRBJ1-5,CASSEAQYQPQHF,TGTGCCAGCAGTGAAGCACAATATCAGCCCCAGCATTTT
-,TRBV5-1,TRBD1,TRBJ2-2,CASSLAQGARTGELFF,TGCGCCAGCAGCTTGGCCCAGGGGGCTCGCACCGGGGAGCTGTTTTTT
-,TRBV2,-,TRBJ2-5,CASRAASQETQYF,TGTGCCAGCCGAGCGGCATCTCAAGAGACCCAGTACTTC
-,TRBV4-3,-,TRBJ2-3,CASSQNPGSASTDTQYF,TGCGCCAGCAGCCAGAACCCCGGGAGTGCTAGCACAGATACGCAGTATTTT
-,TRBV9,-,TRBJ2-7,CASSVDEGAYEQYF,TGTGCCAGCAGCGTAGATGAGGGAGCCTACGAGCAGTACTTC
-,TRBV2,-,TRBJ2-5,CASSDYIEETQYF,TGTGCCAGCAGTGATTATATAGAAGAGACCCAGTACTTC
-,TRBV27,TRBD1,TRBJ1-5,CASSSRQGKSPQHF,TGTGCCAGCAGTTCCCGACAGGGCAAGTCGCCCCAGCATTTT
-,TRBV10-2,TRBD2,TRBJ2-7,CASRTSGILIGPYEQYF,TGCGCCAGCCGGACTAGCGGGATCTTAATTGGGCCCTACGAGCAGTACTTC
-,TRBV2,-,TRBJ1-5,CASSADSSNQPQHF,TGTGCCAGCAGTGCGGACAGCAGCAATCAGCCCCAGCATTTT
-,TRBV2,-,TRBJ1-1,CASNIQGNEAFF,TGTGCCAGCAACATACAGGGAAATGAAGCTTTCTTT
-,TRBV6-1,TRBD1,TRBJ1-5,CASRVGRGVQPQHF,TGTGCCAGCAGGGTCGGCAGGGGGGTTCAGCCCCAGCATTTT
-,TRBV29-1,-,TRBJ2-3,CSVERSGGATDTQYF,TGCAGCGTTGAACGGAGCGGAGGAGCCACAGATACGCAGTATTTT
-,TRBV6-5,-,TRBJ2-7,CASSLGSSYEQYF,TGTGCCAGCAGCCTCGGGAGCTCCTACGAGCAGTACTTC
once,TRBV18,-,TRBJ2-7,CASSQGRRSYEQYF,TGTGCCAGCTCACAGGGAAGGCGCTCCTACGAGCAGTACTTC
few,TRBV30,-,TRBJ1-1,CAWSVLGAVAFF,TGTGCCTGGAGTGTACTCGGGGCGGTAGCTTTCTTT